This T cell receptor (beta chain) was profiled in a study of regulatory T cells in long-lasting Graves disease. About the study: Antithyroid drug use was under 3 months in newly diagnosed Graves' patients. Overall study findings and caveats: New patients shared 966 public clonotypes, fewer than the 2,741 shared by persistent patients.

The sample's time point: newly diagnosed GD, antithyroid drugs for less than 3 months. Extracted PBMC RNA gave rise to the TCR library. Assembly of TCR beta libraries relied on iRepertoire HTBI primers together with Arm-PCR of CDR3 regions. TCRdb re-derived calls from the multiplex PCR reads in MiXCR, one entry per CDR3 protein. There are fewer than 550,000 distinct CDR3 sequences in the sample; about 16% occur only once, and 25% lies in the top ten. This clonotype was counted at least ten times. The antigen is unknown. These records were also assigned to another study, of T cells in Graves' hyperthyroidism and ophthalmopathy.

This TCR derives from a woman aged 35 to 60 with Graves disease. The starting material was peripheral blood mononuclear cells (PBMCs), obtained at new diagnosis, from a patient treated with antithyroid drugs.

CDR3 in amino acids: CASSVFGGAVSRAFF. DNA for the CDR3: TGTGCCAGCAGCGTCTTTGGGGGCGCAGTTTCAAGGGCTTTCTTT. This rearrangement joins TRBV9 to TRBJ1-1; perhaps TRBD1 as D (6 bases). Germline lookup yields CDR1 SGDLS and CDR2 YYNGEE. Trimming shortened V by 2 bases and J by 11 bases, and 22 bases separated the two germline ends. The length of the CDR3 is 15 residues.